The sequence of this T cell receptor beta chain was determined in a study of blood T cell repertoires in COVID-19. In the study overall: Samples representing acute and convalescent COVID-19 were sourced from the United States, Italy and Spain. T cells, B-cell-depleted T cells, or PBMCs supplied cDNA or gDNA.

Authors' processing steps: Researchers report that nucleated cell counts were estimated from reference gene primer amplification. Using immunoSEQ multiplex PCR, the repertoire was profiled, and TCRdb retains in-frame clones only, with some absent. V and J calls and clone size are those listed in that table; D and trimming were worked out from the DNA. The table records about 480,000 clones, about 89% of them present only once. Trimming took off 0 bases at V and 7 bases at J, with 13 bases between the two ends. Per the germline V gene, CDR1 is LGHNA and CDR2 is YNFKEQ. The CDR3 spans 15 residues. This chain joins TRBV4-2 and TRBJ2-1; D perhaps matches TRBD1 (6 bases). This clonotype originated in a young woman with acute or convalescent COVID-19. Material: peripheral blood. CDR3 residues: CASSQEAGDWNEQFF. Here the CDR3 DNA reads TGTGCCAGCAGCCAAGAAGCAGGGGATTGGAATGAGCAGTTCTTC.